A single sample gave rise to the 2 T cell receptor beta chains below, sequenced in a study of shared clonotypes between healthy human individuals (dated by TCRdb to the early 2020s). The library was built by means of the immunoSEQ multiplex PCR assay. TCRdb holds this immuneACCESS table with in-frame rearrangements only. Some clones are missing; in checked studies, unresolved V genes explain under half, and the rest has no known cause. A total of millions of clones appear in this sample, roughly nine tenths of them only once. The biggest ten clones account for over 0.12% of the sample. Sequencing input: naive CD4+ T cells sorted from blood. According to the study, the label for this sample's cell subset or site signals: CD45RA+ positively selected. These receptors were taken from a man younger than 35 in good health.

This sequence joins TRBV9 and TRBJ2-5, with D possibly TRBD2 on 5 matching bases. Trimming removed 4 bases from V and 1 base from J, with 14 bases in between. The CDR3 loop spans 15 amino acids. The germline gives CDR1 SGDLS, CDR2 YYNGEE. The CDR3 reads CASSPRSRAQETQYF. CDR3 DNA sequence: TGTGCCAGCAGCCCTAGGTCGCGGGCCCAAGAGACCCAGTACTTC.

In this sample, this clone turned up a few times. V usage is TRBV9 and J usage is TRBJ1-1; D not resolved. This CDR3 is 13 amino acids long. Germline CDR1 is SGDLS and CDR2 is YYNGEE. V lost 4 bases and J lost 4, with 11 bases in between. The CDR3 loop reads CASSKDISTEAFF. As DNA, the CDR3 is TGTGCCAGCAGCAAAGACATCTCCACTGAAGCTTTCTTT.